This T cell receptor (beta chain) was captured by sequencing in a study of blood T cell repertoires in COVID-19. Whole-study context: Collection of acute and convalescent COVID-19 samples took place in the United States, Italy and Spain. In each case, the material was cDNA or gDNA derived from T cells, B-cell-depleted T cells, or PBMCs.

In the study's own analysis: Using reference gene primer amplification, nucleated cell counts were estimated. Assay: immunoSEQ multiplex PCR; the TCRdb copy retains only in-frame clones and omits some. That table supplies the V and J calls and clone size; D and trimming were determined from the DNA. The sample has 88,000 or so clones; 85% to 90% are singletons. Points on this clone: The junction departs from the called germline gene at one end, perhaps through a read error.

Germline V gene data show CDR1 as SSHAT and CDR2 as FNYEAQ (reference sequence). The CDR3 totals 13 residues. The clonotype comes from a man between 60 and 70 years old with acute or convalescent COVID-19. The chain links TRBV7-7 to TRBJ2-2; 7 nucleotides match TRBD2. What was sequenced was peripheral blood. This CDR3 reads CASSRTSTGELFF. For the CDR3, the DNA is TGTGCTAGCAGCAGGACTAGCACCGGGGAGCTGTTTTTT.